The sequence of this T cell receptor beta chain was determined in a study of CD8 T cells in ankylosing spondylitis. Study outcomes and limitations: Certain motif variants had earlier been reported in reactive arthritis synovial fluid and blood. What seemed typical of ankylosing spondylitis blood was a TCR beta motif built from about 8 highly homologous variants. In ankylosing spondylitis patients, matched synovial fluid reportedly showed significant enrichment of disease-linked clones.

Quantitative 5'-RACE with molecular barcodes generated TCR beta libraries. TCRdb re-analysed the 5' RACE reads in MiXCR, keeping a single row per CDR3 protein. The sample includes some 8,600 distinct CDR3 sequences, 3.5% to 4.5% of them seen just once. The CDR3 sequence is 14 residues long. Per germline, CDR1 SGDLS and CDR2 YYNGEE. Trimming removed 2 bases at V and 2 bases at J, with 11 bases between. This clonotype was detected ten times or more. Its antigen is currently unknown. The sequencing input was blood, either unsorted or a sorted T cell fraction (not recorded which). The rearrangement links TRBV9 to TRBJ2-7; D possibly matches TRBD1 or TRBD2 (6 bases each). The clonotype comes from a female donor with ankylosing spondylitis or in good health (not recorded which). The DNA for the CDR3 is TGTGCCAGCAGCGTCGGAGGGGGTCCCTACGAGCAGTACTTC. It yields the protein CASSVGGGPYEQYF.